One sample yielded the 25 T cell receptor beta chains listed below, sequenced in a study of identical twins. TCRdb reprocessed the 5' RACE reads with MiXCR, giving one entry per CDR3 protein. This table has under 350,000 distinct CDR3 sequences, roughly 8.6% appearing once. This same sample was also taken into another study, of yellow fever vaccine responses in identical twins.

Sequencing used CD8+ T cells sorted from blood. The receptors derive from a woman in her late teens or twenties in good health.

The count of this clonotype is one. A much larger clone sits a single nucleotide away, making a read error possible. The V call is TRBV29-1, the J call TRBJ2-7; either TRBD1 or TRBD2 may supply D (6 bases each). Germline V lookup: CDR1 SQVTM, CDR2 ANQGSEA. The CDR3 consists of 12 residues. In DNA form, the CDR3 reads TGCACTGTGGGGGGCCCCCTCGGGGAGCAGTACTTC. It is translated as CTVGGPLGEQYF.

This clonotype was counted between two and nine times. The chain links TRBV12-3 or TRBV12-4 to TRBJ2-5; D not certain. V dropped 4 bases and J dropped 5 bases, with 14 bases sitting between them. CDR3 size: 14 residues. CDR3 sequence (DNA): TGTGCCAGCAGTTACGTGCCGCTCTGGGAGACCCAGTACTTC. Residues: CASSYVPLWETQYF.

Ten or more counts support this clonotype. The genes are TRBV5-1 and TRBJ2-7; D unresolved. The CDR3 totals 16 residues. The germline V and J ends were trimmed by 4 bases and 0 bases, with 17 bases remaining between them. Germline CDR1 reads SGHRS; CDR2 reads YFSETQ. The CDR3 DNA is TGCGCCAGCAGCCCCTCAGAGGCTATCCCCTCCTACGAGCAGTACTTC. This codes for CASSPSEAIPSYEQYF.

The chain has TRBV21-1 and TRBJ2-3; TRBD1 was called by the table and not checked on the DNA. TRBV21-1 is given as a pseudogene. This CDR3 contains 19 residues. CDR3: CASSPQRDRRVDSTDTQYF. The DNA of the CDR3 is TGTGCCAGCAGCCCACAACGGGACAGGCGAGTCGATAGCACAGATACGCAGTATTTT.

V is TRBV2 and J is TRBJ2-7; D is perhaps TRBD2 (6 bases). Germline V gene sequence: CDR1 SNHLY, CDR2 FYNNEI. The V and J ends lost 11 bases and 2 bases respectively, with 13 bases between them. There are 12 residues in the CDR3. The CDR3 nucleotides are TGTGCCGGTAGCGGAGTGGCCTACGAGCAGTACTTC. Protein: CAGSGVAYEQYF.

This clonotype was found many times. The chain employs TRBV7-9 and TRBJ1-5; the match to TRBD1 covers 8 bases. Germline CDR1 SEHNR, CDR2 FQNEAQ (reference sequence). V was pared by 4 bases and J by 7 bases, with 12 bases of the junction left unmatched. This CDR3 spans 16 amino acids. The CDR3 region is CASSSIGQGAGQPQHF. The CDR3 DNA reads TGTGCCAGCAGCTCGATTGGGCAGGGGGCTGGACAGCCCCAGCATTTT.

This clonotype came up a few times. The chain employs TRBV29-1 and TRBJ2-3; tentative D call: TRBD1 (6 bases). Germline CDR1 is SQVTM and CDR2 is ANQGSEA. The CDR3 length is 13 residues. Trimming left V 4 bases short and J 5 bases short, with 13 bases between. The DNA of the CDR3 is TGCAGCGTTGCAGGGGAAAGAGGAGATACGCAGTATTTT. Its protein product is CSVAGERGDTQYF.

The chain uses TRBV19 and TRBJ2-7, with TRBD2 matching 9 bases. This CDR3 region has 14 residues. V shed 5 bases, J shed 3 bases, and the junction held 5 bases outside the gene matches. CDR1 is LNHDA, CDR2 SQIVND, per germline (reference sequence). In DNA, the CDR3 is TGTGCCAGTAGTGCGGGGGGGGGAAACTACGAGCAGTACTTC. Its translation: CASSAGGGNYEQYF.

This clonotype has ten or more counts. CDR3 loop: CASSQDQGVGNYGYTF. The DNA for the CDR3 is TGCGCCAGCAGCCAAGATCAGGGGGTGGGTAACTATGGCTACACCTTC. The gene calls are TRBV4-3 and TRBJ1-2; TRBD1 aligns across 7 bases. The CDR3 sequence is 16 residues long. Germline CDR1 LGHNA, CDR2 YSLEER. V dropped 0 bases and J dropped 1; count of bases not matched to a gene: 5.

This clonotype appeared many times. The rearrangement links TRBV29-1 to TRBJ2-3; TRBD2 is a possible D gene (6 bases). In germline, CDR1 is SQVTM, CDR2 ANQGSEA. The V end lost 2 bases, the J end lost 2 bases, and 8 bases lay between the germline ends. The CDR3 has 13 residues. The CDR3 sequence is CSVEKDYTDTQYF. Written as DNA, the CDR3 is TGCAGCGTTGAAAAGGACTACACAGATACGCAGTATTTT.

V is TRBV7-9 and J is TRBJ2-7, with D uncertain. V was trimmed by 4 bases and J by 3 bases, leaving 16 bases between them. This CDR3 contains 15 residues. Per germline, CDR1 SEHNR and CDR2 FQNEAQ (reference sequence). CDR3 residues: CASSSPDQRLYEQYF. The CDR3 DNA reads as TGTGCCAGCAGCTCACCGGACCAACGACTCTACGAGCAGTACTTC.

This chain connects TRBV27 to TRBJ2-3; 8 bases fit TRBD2. The CDR3 covers 16 residues. V gave up 7 bases and J gave up 2 bases; unmatched junction bases: 11. In germline, CDR1 is MNHEY, CDR2 SMNVEV (reference sequence). The CDR3 nucleotides read TGTGCCAGCACTCACGGTAGCGGGGCCCTCACAGATACGCAGTATTTT. It codes for CASTHGSGALTDTQYF.

The chain couples TRBV7-9 to TRBJ1-1, with D possibly matching TRBD1 (5 bases). The germline V gene encodes CDR1 SEHNR and CDR2 FQNEAQ (reference sequence). V was clipped by 5 bases and J by 0 bases, with 13 bases between them. This CDR3 region has 15 residues. The DNA of the CDR3 is TGTGCCAGCAGCGTATTGGACAATATGAACACTGAAGCTTTCTTT. Translation gives CASSVLDNMNTEAFF.

The CDR3 region is CASSPTGISGNTIYF. DNA for the CDR3: TGTGCCAGCAGCCCAACAGGAATCTCTGGAAACACCATATATTTT. The genes are TRBV3-1 and TRBJ1-3, with D perhaps TRBD1 (5 bases). The CDR3 is 15 amino acids. The V end was cut by 4 bases, the J end by 0 bases, with 10 bases between. In germline, CDR1 is LGHDT, CDR2 YNNKEL (reference sequence).

This chain connects TRBV5-1 to TRBJ2-2; 9 bases are shared with TRBD1. The CDR3 consists of 17 residues. From germline, CDR1 is SGHRS and CDR2 YFSETQ. The V and J ends lost 1 base and 3 bases, in that order; junction bases with no gene match: 7. The CDR3 region has the DNA TGCGCCAGCAGCTTGCCTGGACAGGGGCCCGACACCGGGGAGCTGTTTTTT. It yields the protein CASSLPGQGPDTGELFF. Filled out from reference TRBV5-1 and TRBJ2-2, the complete variable domain reads KAGVTQTPRYLIKTRGQQVTLSCSPISGHRSVSWYQQTPGQGLQFLFEYFSETQRNKGNFPGRFSGRQFSNSRSEMNVSTLELGDSALYLCASSLPGQGPDTGELFFGEGSRLTVL.

The V call is TRBV19, the J call TRBJ2-1, with D perhaps assigned TRBD1 or TRBD2 (5 bases each). Trimming left V 0 bases short and J 4 bases short, with 13 bases between. Germline-derived CDR1 and CDR2 are LNHDA and SQIVND (reference sequence). The CDR3 is 16 amino acids. CDR3 in DNA: TGTGCCAGTAGTATAGATGGGAGACAGAGTTACAATGAGCAGTTCTTC. This translates into CASSIDGRQSYNEQFF.

The chain is built from TRBV7-9 and TRBJ2-1; D gene ambiguous. This CDR3 comprises 14 residues. V was clipped by 9 bases and J by 0 bases, with 12 bases between them. CDR1 SEHNR and CDR2 FQNEAQ come from the germline V gene (reference sequence). The CDR3 DNA is TGTGCCAGTACCCTAAGCCTCTCCTACAATGAGCAGTTCTTC. Amino acids: CASTLSLSYNEQFF.

In DNA, the CDR3 is TGTGCCATCAGTGAGTCATTGATGGGGTCTGGGGCCAACGTCCTGACTTTC. This encodes CAISESLMGSGANVLTF. The V and J genes are TRBV10-3 and TRBJ2-6; no clear D. Trimming cost V 0 bases and J 1 base, with 10 bases left between them. CDR3 length equals 17 residues. Germline V gives CDR1 ENHRY, CDR2 SYGVKD.

This chain links TRBV5-5 with TRBJ2-1, with D tentatively TRBD1 or TRBD2 (5 bases each). CDR3 size: 14 residues. V was shortened by 4 bases and J by 12 bases, with 20 bases between the two germline ends. Germline-derived CDR1 and CDR2 are SGHKS and YYEKEE (reference sequence). CDR3 loop: CASSRGAAAEGQFF. Here the CDR3 DNA reads TGTGCCAGCAGCAGGGGAGCGGCAGCGGAAGGGCAGTTCTTC.

This clonotype was seen only a few times. The gene calls are TRBV7-9 and TRBJ1-5; D possibly corresponds to TRBD1 (5 bases). This CDR3 is built from 13 residues. Trimming shortened V by 4 bases and J by 10 bases, and 14 bases separated the two germline ends. Germline loops: CDR1 SEHNR, CDR2 FQNEAQ (reference sequence). DNA of the CDR3: TGTGCCAGCAGCTCAAACCAAGACAGTCCCCAGCATTTT. Translating it yields CASSSNQDSPQHF. Combining the CDR3 with reference TRBV7-9 and TRBJ1-5 gives the whole variable domain DTGVSQNPRHKITKRGQNVTFRCDPISEHNRLYWYRQTLGQGPEFLTYFQNEAQLEKSRLLSDRFSAERPKGSFSTLEIQRTEQGDSAMYLCASSSNQDSPQHFGDGTRLSIL.

This clonotype was counted ten times or more. The chain carries TRBV4-1 and TRBJ2-7; TRBD2 matches at 8 bases. The CDR3 runs 13 residues. The germline V gene has CDR1 MGHRA and CDR2 YSYEKL. V trimming: 2 bases; J trimming: 5 bases; junction bases outside the gene matches: 2. The CDR3 DNA reads as TGCGCCAGCAGCCAACGGGAGGGCCACGAGCAGTACTTC. It encodes CASSQREGHEQYF.

This clonotype turned up a few times. The chain recombines TRBV20-1 with TRBJ2-5; D gene uncertain. The CDR3 totals 15 residues. Germline V lookup: CDR1 DFQATT, CDR2 SNEGSKA (reference sequence). Trimming left V 0 bases short and J 5 bases short, with 16 bases between. CDR3 coding DNA: TGCAGTGCTAGAGATCTCTGGAGTAGTATGGAGACCCAGTACTTC. It yields the protein CSARDLWSSMETQYF.

About this clonotype itself: A read error may produce the germline difference seen at one junction end. The chain couples TRBV20-1 to TRBJ2-4; 7 bases match TRBD2. There are 16 residues in the CDR3. Per germline, CDR1 DFQATT and CDR2 SNEGSKA (reference sequence). The CDR3 region is CCARDEAGVAQNIQYF. In nucleotides, the CDR3 is TGCTGTGCTAGAGATGAGGCGGGGGTAGCACAAAACATTCAGTACTTC.

This chain joins TRBV19 and TRBJ2-1, with no clear D. Trimming stripped 5 bases from V and 10 bases from J, with 9 bases between. Germline V gene data show CDR1 as LNHDA and CDR2 as SQIVND (reference sequence). This CDR3 is 11 amino acids long. The CDR3 sequence is CASSFIEEQFF. The CDR3 DNA is TGTGCCAGTAGTTTTATAGAGGAGCAGTTCTTC. Full variable domain (rest looked up from reference TRBV19 and TRBJ2-1): DGGITQSPKYLFRKEGQNVTLSCEQNLNHDAMYWYRQDPGQGLRLIYYSQIVNDFQKGDIAEGYSVSREKKESFPLTVTSAQKNPTAFYLCASSFIEEQFFGPGTRLTVL.

The sample holds many counts of this clonotype. The chain employs TRBV4-2 and TRBJ2-1; D is unclear. The CDR3 is 14 residues long. Trimming removed 0 bases from V and 7 bases from J, with 10 bases in between. Germline-derived CDR1 and CDR2 are LGHNA and YNFKEQ. The CDR3 sequence is CASSQDPLWNEQFF. In DNA form, the CDR3 reads TGTGCCAGCAGCCAAGATCCACTCTGGAATGAGCAGTTCTTC.